Presented here are 24 T cell receptor beta chains from one specimen sequenced in a study of CD8+ T cells in alopecia areata (dated by TCRdb to the late 2010s). The method was the immunoSEQ multiplex PCR assay. RNA was extracted from all samples and reverse transcribed into cDNA, which served as template for TCR sequencing. The table comes from immuneACCESS by way of TCRdb, which keeps in-frame sequences with V and J called. Part of the clones is missing from these tables; in studies checked, under half for an unresolved V gene and the rest for unknown reasons. For this sample the table reports over 100,000 clones, with no clone seen just once. The ten top clones hold around 19% of the sample. The sequencing input was lesional skin. The receptor source for this set is a C3H/HeJ mouse with alopecia areata. The haplotype of this strain at the MHC is H2-k.

This clone was detected many times. Germline and genes here are mouse. The missing CDR3 end, 4 residues past where the read stops, is filled in from the germline J gene. This chain connects TRBV13-3 to TRBJ1-1; weak D call: TRBD1 (6 bases). Trimming shortened V by 0 bases and J by 4 bases, and 13 bases separated the two germline ends. The V gene's germline CDR1 is NNHDY and CDR2 SYVADS. CDR3 length: 15 residues. CDR3 in amino acids: CASSDAMGQFTEVFF. The covered CDR3 bases are TGTGCCAGCAGTGATGCAATGGGACAATTCACA.

This clone was seen ten or more times. The gene symbols are mouse symbols. Read data end 4 residues before the CDR3 end; the end is taken from the germline J gene. The genes are TRBV13-3 and TRBJ2-7, with 9 bases matching TRBD2. Germline CDR1 NNHDY, CDR2 SYVADS. There are 14 residues in the CDR3. The CDR3 sequence: CASSPRLGAYEQYF. CDR3 DNA (partial): TGTGCCAGCAGCCCACGACTGGGGGCGTAT.

As regards this clone: Genes here carry mouse names. The read ends 4 residues before the CDR3 terminus; that terminus is restored from the germline J gene. The chain combines TRBV1 with TRBJ1-1; 7 nucleotides line up with TRBD1. This CDR3 is 14 amino acids long. Germline V gene data show CDR1 as NSQYPW and CDR2 as LRSPGD (reference sequence). CDR3 bases read: TGCACCTGCAAGGGGGCGCAGAGGGGCCCA. It yields the protein CTCKGAQRGP. The whole CDR3 protein is CTCKGAQRGPEVFF.

Of note for this clone: The TCRdb protein and the DNA translation do not line up at residue 12; the protein shown here was made by translating the DNA. Gene labels here are mouse ones. Read coverage stops 3 residues before the CDR3 terminus; the germline J gene supplies the remainder. This chain uses TRBV1 with TRBJ1-6, with 8 nucleotides matching TRBD1. TRBJ1-6 is classed as an ORF, of uncertain function. After removal of 2 bases from V and 5 bases from J, the junction contained 2 bases not matched to a gene. This CDR3 comprises 15 residues. Germline assignment: CDR1 NSQYPW and CDR2 LRSPGD (reference sequence). The sequenced CDR3 bases are TGCACCTGCAGTGCAAAGGACAGGGATAATTCGCCC. Translation gives CTCSAKDRDNSP. The whole CDR3 protein is CTCSAKDRDNSPLYF.

Of note for this clone: Any gene name here is a mouse gene name. The read is 4 residues too short to cover the CDR3 end, so that end is filled in from the germline J gene. The V and J genes are TRBV13-3 and TRBJ1-4; D perhaps matches TRBD1 (6 bases). Trimming removed 0 bases from V and 4 bases from J, with 10 bases in between. The germline V gene encodes CDR1 NNHDY and CDR2 SYVADS. This CDR3 region has 15 residues. CDR3: CASSDGGQYNERLFF. The CDR3 bases that were read are TGTGCCAGCAGTGATGGTGGACAGTACAACGAA.

With respect to this clone: Germline and genes: mouse. The observed sequence ends 4 residues before the CDR3 terminus, with the missing tail filled in from the germline J gene. The V gene is TRBV29, the J gene TRBJ2-3, with a possible D match to TRBD1 (6 bases). Between the trimmed V and J ends, which lost 8 bases and 0 bases, there was a span of 9 bases. The germline gives CDR1 MSHET, CDR2 SYDVDS. The CDR3 has 13 amino acids. The DNA read from the CDR3 is TGTGCTAGCGAGGACAGTAGTGCAGAA. It yields the protein CASEDSSAE. The entire CDR3 is CASEDSSAETLYF.

This clone was observed a handful of times. Gene names are mouse gene names. The sequenced fragment ends 4 residues before the CDR3 boundary, so the rest is inferred from the germline J gene. The chain is built from TRBV1 and TRBJ2-5; tentatively, D is TRBD1 (6 bases). Trimming cost V 0 bases and J 2 bases, with 9 bases left between them. There are 15 residues in the CDR3. Germline loops: CDR1 NSQYPW, CDR2 LRSPGD (reference sequence). The sequenced part of the CDR3 DNA is TGCACCTGCAGTGCAGATCGACAGGCCCAAGAC. This gives the protein CTCSADRQAQD. The CDR3 in full is CTCSADRQAQDTQYF.

As to this clone: Genes here carry mouse names. The read finishes 4 residues shy of the CDR3 end, and the germline J gene is used to complete it. The chain has TRBV13-1 and TRBJ2-5; maybe TRBD2 (5 bases). This CDR3 comprises 13 residues. V lost 5 bases and J lost 0, with 7 bases in between. Germline V CDR1 and CDR2: NSHNY, SYGAGN. CDR3 amino acids: CASSVGNQDTQYF. CDR3 DNA (partial): TGTGCCAGCAGCGTGGGGAACCAAGAC.

In this sample, this clone turned up many times. Gene labels here are mouse ones. Read data end 4 residues before the CDR3 end; the end is taken from the germline J gene. This chain connects TRBV13-3 to TRBJ2-3, with 9 bases that match TRBD2. V trimming: 1 base; J trimming: 0 bases; junction bases outside the gene matches: 3. The CDR3 is made up of 16 amino acids. In germline, CDR1 is NNHDY, CDR2 SYVADS. The part of the CDR3 DNA that was read is TGTGCCAGCAGTGATCCAACTGGGGGGAGTGCAGAA. This sequence encodes CASSDPTGGSAE. The entire CDR3 protein is CASSDPTGGSAETLYF.

A note on this clone: Gene names and germline refer to mouse. Read coverage stops 4 residues before the CDR3 terminus; the germline J gene supplies the remainder. This rearrangement joins TRBV17 to TRBJ2-7, with TRBD2 matching 9 bases. Germline values: CDR1 MNHDT, CDR2 YYDKIL. CDR3 length equals 15 residues. The junction had 3 bases not matched to a gene; V was cut back by 0 bases and J by 3 bases. The CDR3 protein is CASSRETGGNYEQYF. Incomplete CDR3 DNA: TGTGCTAGCAGTAGAGAAACTGGGGGGAACTAT.

As to this clone: At residue 11, the TCRdb amino acid sequence and the translated nucleotide sequence differ, so the protein here is the DNA translation. Mouse gene names apply. From the germline J gene comes the end of the CDR3, since the read stops 3 residues before it. This sequence joins TRBV19 and TRBJ1-6; 8 bases are a match to TRBD1. TRBJ1-6 is given ORF status, its function remaining uncertain. With V trimmed by 4 bases and J by 7 bases, 4 bases remained unmatched. The germline gives CDR1 FNHDT, CDR2 SITEND (reference sequence). The CDR3 covers 14 residues. The DNA read from the CDR3 is TGTGCCAGCAGTTTTCGACAGGGGAATTCGCCC. As protein: CASSFRQGNSP. The entire CDR3 reads CASSFRQGNSPLYF.

The sample holds a few counts of this clone. Gene names denote mouse genes. The read ends 4 residues early relative to the CDR3; the germline J gene fills the gap. The chain combines TRBV19 with TRBJ1-1; 9 bases align to TRBD1. CDR3 length: 15 residues. The ends lost 4 bases at V and 1 base at J; junction bases unmatched: 5. The germline V gene has CDR1 FNHDT and CDR2 SITEND (reference sequence). CDR3 bases read: TGTGCCAGCAGTTCCCGACAGGGGGGAAACACA. Translation gives CASSSRQGGNT. The full CDR3 sequence reads CASSSRQGGNTEVFF.

Turning to this clone: Gene and germline names: mouse. The read ends 4 residues before the CDR3 terminus; that terminus is restored from the germline J gene. The chain carries TRBV13-1 and TRBJ1-4, with 11 nucleotides matching TRBD1. The CDR3 has 15 residues. CDR1 is NSHNY, CDR2 SYGAGN, per germline. The CDR3 reads CASSDMDRGRERLFF. The covered CDR3 bases are TGTGCCAGCAGTGATATGGACAGGGGGCGCGAA.

Details on this clone: Genes here carry mouse names. The read gets to within 4 residues of the CDR3 end, and the germline J gene fills in the rest. V and J are TRBV14 and TRBJ2-5; D perhaps matches TRBD1 (6 bases). Germline loops: CDR1 SGHDT, CDR2 FRDEAV. Trimming stripped 1 base from V and 0 bases from J, with 6 bases between. There are 14 residues in the CDR3. The CDR3 protein is CASSFRGNQDTQYF. The sequenced CDR3 bases are TGTGCCAGCAGTTTCAGGGGGAACCAAGAC.

This clone has just a few counts. Gene names are the mouse ones. Coverage ceases 4 residues before the CDR3 finishes, and the germline J gene fills in the end. In the same sample, other DNA sequences code for this CDR3. The chain couples TRBV17 to TRBJ2-7; perhaps TRBD2 as D (6 bases). Germline V gives CDR1 MNHDT, CDR2 YYDKIL. The CDR3 covers 14 residues. The CDR3: CASSRDGGGYEQYF. The CDR3 bases that were read are TGTGCTAGCAGTAGAGATGGTGGGGGTTAT.

This clone appeared a few times. Each gene name is a mouse one. The read gets to within 4 residues of the CDR3 end, and the germline J gene fills in the rest. V usage is TRBV13-3 and J usage is TRBJ1-4, with D maybe TRBD1 (6 bases). V lost 2 bases to trimming and J lost 4 bases, with 12 bases between them. CDR3 size: 15 residues. Germline V gene lookup returns CDR1 NNHDY and CDR2 SYVADS. Incomplete CDR3 DNA: TGTGCCAGCAGTGACCCGGGACAAAACAACGAA. Translation: CASSDPGQNNE. The full-length CDR3 reads as CASSDPGQNNERLFF.

This clone was seen a handful of times. Genes and germline are mouse. CDR3 in amino acids: CASGDNWGGAGAETLYF. Incomplete CDR3 DNA: TGTGCCAGCGGTGATAACTGGGGGGGCGCCGGTGCAGAA. The chain employs TRBV13-2 and TRBJ2-3, with 11 bases identical to TRBD2. The CDR3 is cut off 4 residues early in the read; its end comes from the germline J gene. The CDR3 has 17 residues. CDR1 is NNHNN, CDR2 SYGAGS, per germline (reference sequence). V lost 1 base and J lost 1; bases outside the gene matches: 5.

As regards this clone: Gene names denote mouse genes. The CDR3 end is not reached by the read, which stops 4 residues before it; the germline J gene fills it in. Other nucleotide sequences from this sample produce the same CDR3. The V call is TRBV13-1, the J call TRBJ2-7; the D gene is possibly TRBD2 (5 bases). Trimming took 0 bases from V and 2 from J, leaving 9 bases between them. Germline loops: CDR1 NSHNY, CDR2 SYGAGN. This CDR3 comprises 14 residues. The part of the CDR3 DNA that was read is TGTGCCAGCAGTGATGCTCTGGGAGCCTAT. Translation: CASSDALGAY. The full CDR3 reads CASSDALGAYEQYF.

This clone was detected a few times. Genes here carry mouse names. Sequencing ends 4 residues short of the CDR3 end; the germline J gene provides the rest. The V call is TRBV13-3, the J call TRBJ1-4; TRBD1 is a possible D gene (6 bases). The CDR3 has 16 amino acids. The germline V gene has CDR1 NNHDY and CDR2 SYVADS. V gave up 5 bases and J gave up 2 bases, with 16 bases separating them. The DNA read from the CDR3 is TGTGCCAGCAGGGCCTCCGGGACAAAATCCAACGAA. Amino acids: CASRASGTKSNE. Given in full, the CDR3 is CASRASGTKSNERLFF.

This clone was detected only a few times. At residue 12, the TCRdb protein and translated DNA are inconsistent; the protein given comes from the DNA. Gene names denote mouse genes. Coverage ceases 3 residues before the CDR3 finishes, and the germline J gene fills in the end. V and J are TRBV19 and TRBJ1-3; D uncertain. The V and J ends lost 0 bases and 0 bases respectively, with 7 bases between them. There are 15 residues in the CDR3. Germline V gives CDR1 FNHDT, CDR2 SITEND (reference sequence). CDR3 DNA, as far as it was read: TGTGCCAGCAGTATAGCTCCAGATTCTGGAAATACG. Amino acids: CASSIAPDSGNT. The complete CDR3 reads CASSIAPDSGNTLYF.

With respect to this clone: The genes and germline here are from mouse. Read coverage stops 4 residues before the CDR3 terminus; the germline J gene supplies the remainder. The chain employs TRBV19 and TRBJ2-1; 8 bases match TRBD2. V lost 3 bases, J lost 0 bases, and 8 bases stayed unmatched. The germline V gene has CDR1 FNHDT and CDR2 SITEND (reference sequence). The CDR3 consists of 17 residues. CDR3: CASSNGLGGLNYAEQFF. The part of the CDR3 DNA that was read is TGTGCCAGCAGTAACGGCCTGGGGGGCCTTAACTATGCT.

As for this clone: Each gene name is a mouse one. The read halts 4 residues ahead of the CDR3 end, with the missing end drawn from the germline J gene. The rearrangement joins TRBV13-3 to TRBJ2-3, with D perhaps matching TRBD2 (6 bases). Trimming stripped 1 base from V and 0 bases from J, with 18 bases between. Per the germline V gene, CDR1 is NNHDY and CDR2 is SYVADS. The length of the CDR3 is 18 residues. Partial CDR3 DNA: TGTGCCAGCAGTGATCCCTCCGGCTCTGGGACTAGTGCAGAA. This sequence encodes CASSDPSGSGTSAE. The CDR3 as a whole reads CASSDPSGSGTSAETLYF.

This clone was detected only a few times. The genes and germline here are from mouse. Coverage ceases 4 residues before the CDR3 finishes, and the germline J gene fills in the end. V gene TRBV19 combines with J gene TRBJ2-7, with a weak D call TRBD1 (6 bases). CDR3 length equals 13 residues. Germline values: CDR1 FNHDT, CDR2 SITEND (reference sequence). CDR3 region: CASSRGHKYEQYF. CDR3 DNA (partial): TGTGCCAGCAGTAGGGGACACAAATAT.

The sample holds a few counts of this clone. The listed genes are named as in mouse. Read coverage stops 4 residues before the CDR3 terminus; the germline J gene supplies the remainder. The genes are TRBV17 and TRBJ2-3; 9 bases are shared with TRBD1. The CDR3 is 15 amino acids. Germline CDR1 reads MNHDT; CDR2 reads YYDKIL. CDR3 sequence: CASSRDGDREETLYF. CDR3 DNA, as far as it was read: TGTGCTAGCAGTAGAGATGGGGACAGGGAAGAA.